This record looks at one TCR beta chain sequence and its context. Its antigen target is currently unknown. No much larger clone exists at a distance of one base, and base qualities are not known. Graves' hyperthyroidism was defined as stable when no progression to ophthalmopathy occurred over 18 months of follow-up. Hyperthyroidism patients were newly diagnosed, had a disease duration of under 2 months, and were aged 18 to 65 years. Any patient with an uncontrolled infection, another autoimmune disease, pregnancy or lactation was excluded. Clinical symptoms, serum thyroxine and TRAb, thyroid ultrasound, and orbital computed tomography formed the basis for the diagnoses. Ficoll-Paque density gradient centrifugation was used to isolate PBMCs from around 10 ml of fresh peripheral blood. Total RNA was extracted with Trizol reagent, and quality was checked on an Agilent 2100 Bioanalyzer. The TCR beta CDR3 regions were amplified from the RNA transcripts. A first-round RT-PCR of the TCR CDR3 used the HTBI primer set with the Qiagen OneStep RT-PCR kit. Libraries were constructed in a second round of multiplex PCR, after which size selection and purification were carried out. Sequencing of the libraries was done on an Illumina HiSeq2000 using paired-end 100 bp reads. Under the source paper's analysis protocol: SOAPnuke was used to process the raw data, removing reads that contained adapters or uncalled bases, had a mean Phred below 15, or lacked an exact match to the constant primer or identifier. COPE v1.2.5 was used to merge high-quality paired reads, and clonotypes were defined as unique nucleotide sequences. MiTCR v1.1 was used to align clonotypes to the IMGT TRBV, TRBD and TRBJ reference segments. Only V-J combinations with frequency above 0.0001, covering about 99% of repertoires, were analysed. A TCS score was defined as the ratio between F50 (clonal expansion) and ExV (chaos), using BLOSUM62-based TCRdist between CDR3 peptides within each V-J. Welch's t-statistics and random forest reduced 514 V-J features to roughly 13, which were used in a naive Bayes classifier (R e1071). TCRdb applied fastp at Q25 and MiXCR to the public reads, then kept only in-frame beta chains. CDR3 protein duplicates are merged, each entry listing the most common genes and DNA. It is TCRdb's table, rather than the study itself, that gives the V and J calls and clone size. For this sample there are about 690,000 distinct CDR3 sequences; 17% appear just once. Around 16% of the sample comes from the top ten.

This record comes from a study of T cells in Graves' hyperthyroidism and ophthalmopathy (dated by TCRdb to about 2019). Context from the whole study: Peripheral blood was collected at initial diagnosis, before any treatment. Prospective prediction of ophthalmopathy was tested in an independent validation cohort consisting of 18 to 20 hyperthyroidism patients and more than 15 patients who later progressed to ophthalmopathy. TCR Vbeta CDR3 sequencing of 120 to 150 peripheral blood samples (under 45 ophthalmopathy, 75 to 80 hyperthyroidism and approximately 17 progressor patients) is reported in the paper. In addition, the study compared T-cell repertoires in thyroid tissue and in blood from roughly six Graves' hyperthyroidism patients. After sampling, hyperthyroidism patients received methimazole starting at 30 mg daily, and ophthalmopathy patients received high-dose intravenous methylprednisolone. To identify TCR V-J signatures that set the groups apart, the researchers used a discovery cohort of 100 patients, made up of some 41 with Graves' ophthalmopathy and about 60 with stable Graves' hyperthyroidism. The approximately 100 discovery patients were randomly split 7:3 into training and test sets. General findings and caveats noted by the study authors: Most expanded thyroid clonotypes (frequency above 0.001) were also detected in blood, a finding suggesting that blood repertoires may reflect thyroid immune responses. Sample size was not statistically predetermined, and investigators were not blinded to group allocation. In validation, the model predicted progression to ophthalmopathy with 55% to 71% sensitivity and about 73% specificity, a median of roughly seven months before onset. In cross-validation, a model built on a 13 V-J signature told ophthalmopathy apart from stable hyperthyroidism with just under 90% sensitivity and roughly 83% specificity, and in testing the same model reached 80%/75%.

Per the germline V gene, SGHAT is the CDR1 and FQNNGV is the CDR2. From cysteine to phenylalanine, the CDR3 is 16 amino acids long. Of all the DNA, just the CDR3 is kept, 48 bases in frame from base 1. Germline trimming: 6 bases from V, 3 bases from J; junction bases outside gene matches: 8. The specimen sequenced was blood. The receptor was isolated from a man aged 45-60 years with Graves' hyperthyroidism. The chain links TRBV11-2 with TRBJ2-3; TRBD1 lines up with 11 middle nucleotides. The DNA sequence is given as TGTGCCAGCAGATCCGGACAGGGGGCGCGAACAGATACGCAGTATTTT. It encodes CASRSGQGARTDTQYF.